These 7 T cell receptor beta chains came from one sample sequenced in a study of T cell responses to AZD1222 COVID-19 vaccine. TCRdb keeps only in-frame clones here, not all; method: immunoSEQ multiplex PCR. The data hold approximately 150,000 clones, with approximately 90% observed a single time. The starting material was peripheral blood, obtained on day 0 of AZD1222 vaccination. The receptors here all came from an adult in good health.

V and J are TRBV3-1 (or the pseudogene TRBV3-2) and TRBJ1-5; 8 positions match TRBD1. Germline V gene sequence: CDR1 LGHDT, CDR2 YNNKEL (reference sequence). The junction had 6 bases not matched to a gene; V was cut back by 4 bases and J by 7 bases. The CDR3 is 14 residues long. The CDR3 loop is CASSLRQGLQPQHF. The CDR3 DNA follows: TGTGCCAGCAGCCTACGACAGGGGTTGCAGCCCCAGCATTTT.

Of note for this clone: Other DNA sequences in the same sample also yield this CDR3. The chain joins TRBV7-8 to TRBJ1-1, with D hard to call. The V end lost 5 bases, the J end lost 2 bases, and 12 bases lay between the germline ends. Looked up from germline, CDR1 is SGHVS and CDR2 is FQNEAQ. CDR3 length: 14 amino acids. The CDR3 sequence is CASSPRTGNTEAFF. The CDR3 DNA sequence: TGTGCCAGCAGCCCGAGGACGGGCAACACTGAAGCTTTCTTT.

This chain joins TRBV6-5 and TRBJ1-2; 7 bases align to TRBD1. The CDR3 runs to 13 residues. With V trimmed by 7 bases and J by 4 bases, 6 bases remained unmatched. Germline V gene lookup returns CDR1 MNHEY and CDR2 SVGAGI. CDR3 DNA sequence: TGTGCCAGCAAGACAGGGACCGGCTATGGCTACACCTTC. It encodes CASKTGTGYGYTF.

CDR3 sequence (DNA): TGCGCCAGCACCGAGGGCGCGGGTTGGAACACTGAAGCTTTCTTT. This encodes CASTEGAGWNTEAFF. The J gene is TRBJ1-1, the V gene TRBV5-1; D gene uncertain. Deletions cut 6 bases from V and 1 base from J, with 16 bases between. Germline V gene lookup returns CDR1 SGHRS and CDR2 YFSETQ. The CDR3 runs to 15 residues.

This rearrangement joins TRBV20-1 to TRBJ2-3; D is unresolved. The CDR3 covers 11 residues. Per germline, CDR1 DFQATT and CDR2 SNEGSKA (reference sequence). V lost 2 bases to trimming and J lost 4 bases, with 4 bases between them. CDR3 amino acids: CSARFPDTQYF. The CDR3 DNA sequence: TGCAGTGCTAGATTCCCAGATACGCAGTATTTT.

This clone showed up just once. The chain recombines TRBV2 with TRBJ1-5, with D perhaps matching TRBD1 (6 bases). Between the trimmed V and J ends, which lost 2 bases and 9 bases, there was a span of 17 bases. Germline CDR1 and CDR2: SNHLY and FYNNEI. CDR3 length equals 15 residues. The CDR3 region is CASSENGGLPGPQHF. The CDR3 DNA reads as TGTGCCAGCAGTGAAAACGGGGGGCTCCCCGGGCCCCAGCATTTT.

This clone was detected once. The chain combines TRBV10-2 with TRBJ2-5, with D possibly being TRBD2 (5 bases). V was shortened by 2 bases and J by 5 bases, with 15 bases between the two germline ends. Germline V gene data show CDR1 as WSHSY and CDR2 as SAAADI. The CDR3 spans 15 residues. This CDR3 reads CASSEGLLPGETQYF. CDR3 nucleotide sequence: TGCGCCAGCAGTGAGGGACTCCTACCCGGGGAGACCCAGTACTTC.